This T cell receptor (beta chain) was sequenced for a study of Ad26.COV2.S vaccination and SARS-CoV-2 variants. Study-wide context: Ad26.COV2.S, an intramuscular injection, was given once or twice 56 days apart.

Whole-study findings and limits: An underestimation of total T cell responses may have resulted from the TCR breadth and depth analyses.

The treatment here: some 19 received Ad26.COV2.S at low or high dose, single or two shots; 5 received placebo; per-sample allocation not given. The investigators took samples on day 63 after the first vaccine or placebo injection. Sequenced by immunoSEQ multiplex PCR; TCRdb stores in-frame clones only, minus some. This table has over 450,000 clones, roughly 87% appearing once. The germline V gene encodes CDR1 SQVTM and CDR2 ANQGSEA. Trimming cost V 5 bases and J 4 bases, with 12 bases left between them. The CDR3 loop spans 13 amino acids. About this clone itself: Its target is unknown.

The gene calls are TRBV29-1 and TRBJ1-3; no definite D call. Sequenced material: peripheral blood, taken in a trial of Ad26.COV2.S vaccine versus placebo. This receptor was identified in a person aged 18-65 years who received the Ad26.COV2.S COVID-19 vaccine or a placebo. Here the CDR3 reads CSVRWTAGNTIYF. The CDR3 coding sequence is TGCAGCGTTAGGTGGACTGCAGGAAACACCATATATTTT.